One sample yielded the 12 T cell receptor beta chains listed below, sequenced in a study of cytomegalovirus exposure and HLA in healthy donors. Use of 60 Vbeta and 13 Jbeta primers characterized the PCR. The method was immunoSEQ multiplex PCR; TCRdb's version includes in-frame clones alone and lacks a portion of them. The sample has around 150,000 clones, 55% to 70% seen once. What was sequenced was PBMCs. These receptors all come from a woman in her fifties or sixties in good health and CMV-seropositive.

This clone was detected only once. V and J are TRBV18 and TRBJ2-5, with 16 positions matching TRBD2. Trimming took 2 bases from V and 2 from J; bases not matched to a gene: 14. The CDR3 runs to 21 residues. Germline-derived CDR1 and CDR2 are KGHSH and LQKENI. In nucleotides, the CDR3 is TGTGCCAGCTCACCAATGCTACCTGGGACTAGCGGGAGGGCCAGACAAGAGACCCAGTACTTC. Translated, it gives CASSPMLPGTSGRARQETQYF.

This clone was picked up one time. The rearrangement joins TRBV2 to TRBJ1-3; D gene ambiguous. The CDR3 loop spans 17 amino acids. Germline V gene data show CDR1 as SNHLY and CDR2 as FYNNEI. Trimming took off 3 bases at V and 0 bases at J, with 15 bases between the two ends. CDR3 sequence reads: CASSDRAALFSGNTIYF. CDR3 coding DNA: TGTGCCAGCAGTGATAGAGCCGCGTTATTCTCTGGAAACACCATATATTTT. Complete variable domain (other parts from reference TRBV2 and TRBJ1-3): EPEVTQTPSHQVTQMGQEVILRCVPISNHLYFYWYRQILGQKVEFLVSFYNNEISEKSEIFDDQFSVERPDGSNFTLKIRSTKLEDSAMYFCASSDRAALFSGNTIYFGEGSWLTVV.

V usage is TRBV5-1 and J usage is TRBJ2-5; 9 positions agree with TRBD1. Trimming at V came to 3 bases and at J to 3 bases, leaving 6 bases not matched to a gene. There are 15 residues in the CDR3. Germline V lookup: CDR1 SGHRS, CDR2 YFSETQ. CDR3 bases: TGCGCCAGCAGCTCGACAGGGGGTACGGAAGAGACCCAGTACTTC. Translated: CASSSTGGTEETQYF.

CDR3 sequence (DNA): TGTGCCAGCAGGTATGGACTGATGAACACTGAAGCTTTCTTT. This translates into CASRYGLMNTEAFF. V usage is TRBV6-5 and J usage is TRBJ1-1; D not certain. Trimming took off 6 bases at V and 0 bases at J, with 11 bases between the two ends. The CDR3 covers 14 residues. CDR1 is MNHEY, CDR2 SVGAGI, per germline.

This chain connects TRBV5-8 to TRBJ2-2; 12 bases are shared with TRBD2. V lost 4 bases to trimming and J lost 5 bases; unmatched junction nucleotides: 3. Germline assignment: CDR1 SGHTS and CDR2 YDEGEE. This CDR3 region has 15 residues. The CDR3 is CASSHGLAGTGELFF. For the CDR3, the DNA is TGTGCCAGCAGCCATGGACTAGCGGGGACCGGGGAGCTGTTTTTT.

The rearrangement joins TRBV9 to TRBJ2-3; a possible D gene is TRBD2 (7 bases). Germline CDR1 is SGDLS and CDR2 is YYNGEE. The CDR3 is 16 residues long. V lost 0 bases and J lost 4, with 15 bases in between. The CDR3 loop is CASSVAGGGAADTQYF. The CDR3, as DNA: TGTGCCAGCAGCGTAGCGGGGGGCGGTGCTGCAGATACGCAGTATTTT.

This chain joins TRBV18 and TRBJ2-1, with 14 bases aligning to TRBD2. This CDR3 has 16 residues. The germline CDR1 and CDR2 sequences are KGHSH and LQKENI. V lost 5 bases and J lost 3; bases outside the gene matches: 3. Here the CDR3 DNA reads TGTGCCAGCTCAGTTGGACTAGCGGGGGGCTACAATGAGCAGTTCTTC. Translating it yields CASSVGLAGGYNEQFF.

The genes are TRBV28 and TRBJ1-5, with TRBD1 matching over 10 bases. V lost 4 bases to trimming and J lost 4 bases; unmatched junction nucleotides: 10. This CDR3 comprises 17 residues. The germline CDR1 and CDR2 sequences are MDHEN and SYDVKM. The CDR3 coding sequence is TGTGCCAGCAGTTCCCCCCGGACAGGGGGGTGGAATCAGCCCCAGCATTTT. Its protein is CASSSPRTGGWNQPQHF.

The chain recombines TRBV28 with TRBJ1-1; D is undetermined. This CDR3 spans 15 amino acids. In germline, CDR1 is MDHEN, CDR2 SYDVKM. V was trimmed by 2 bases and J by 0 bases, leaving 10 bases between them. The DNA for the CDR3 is TGTGCCAGCAGTTTAGCCGACACCTTGAACACTGAAGCTTTCTTT. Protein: CASSLADTLNTEAFF.

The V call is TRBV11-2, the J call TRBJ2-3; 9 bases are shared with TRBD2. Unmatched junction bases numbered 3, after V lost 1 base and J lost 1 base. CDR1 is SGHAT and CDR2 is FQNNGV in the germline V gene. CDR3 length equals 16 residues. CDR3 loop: CASSLVAGEGTDTQYF. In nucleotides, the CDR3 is TGTGCCAGCAGCTTAGTAGCGGGAGAGGGCACAGATACGCAGTATTTT.

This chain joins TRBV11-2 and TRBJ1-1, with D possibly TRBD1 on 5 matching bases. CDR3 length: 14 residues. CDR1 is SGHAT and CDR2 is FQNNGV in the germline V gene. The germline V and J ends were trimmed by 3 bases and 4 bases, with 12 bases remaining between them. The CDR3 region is CASSLTARGTEAFF. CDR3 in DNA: TGTGCCAGCAGCTTGACAGCCCGAGGCACTGAAGCTTTCTTT. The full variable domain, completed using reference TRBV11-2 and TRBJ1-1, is EAGVAQSPRYKIIEKRQSVAFWCNPISGHATLYWYQQILGQGPKLLIQFQNNGVVDDSQLPKDRFSAERLKGVDSTLKIQPAKLEDSAVYLCASSLTARGTEAFFGQGTRLTVV.

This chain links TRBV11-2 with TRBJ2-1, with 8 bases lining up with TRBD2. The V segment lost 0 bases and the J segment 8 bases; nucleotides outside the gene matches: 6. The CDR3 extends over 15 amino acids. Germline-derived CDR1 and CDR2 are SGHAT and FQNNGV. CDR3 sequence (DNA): TGTGCCAGCAGCTTAGAGTTTAGCGGGGTGGATGAGCAGTTCTTC. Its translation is CASSLEFSGVDEQFF.